This passage covers 28 T cell receptor beta chains from one sample sequenced in a study of cytomegalovirus exposure and HLA in healthy donors. Primers: 60 Vbeta forward and 13 Jbeta reverse. The protocol was immunoSEQ multiplex PCR, while the TCRdb copy is restricted to in-frame clones and leaves out a portion. This table holds approximately 87,000 clones, 84% found once. The sequencing input was PBMCs. Receptor source: a woman under 30 in good health and CMV-seropositive.

The J gene is TRBJ2-3, the V gene TRBV19, with D maybe TRBD1 (5 bases). Looked up from germline, CDR1 is LNHDA and CDR2 is SQIVND (reference sequence). This CDR3 has 17 amino acids. The V and J ends lost 1 base and 2 bases respectively, with 16 bases between them. The CDR3 nucleotides are TGTGCCAGTAGTATAGTTGGCGGCAGGGTTCCCACAGATACGCAGTATTTT. Translated, it gives CASSIVGGRVPTDTQYF.

The chain joins TRBV7-9 to TRBJ2-5; D is unclear. V lost 3 bases and J 2 bases, leaving 7 bases between the germline ends. This CDR3 has 13 residues. Germline CDR1 and CDR2: SEHNR and FQNEAQ (reference sequence). The CDR3 DNA reads TGTGCCAGCAGCTTTCAGGATCAAGAGACCCAGTACTTC. It is translated as CASSFQDQETQYF.

The gene calls are TRBV6-5 and TRBJ1-2; unclear D gene. The CDR3 is 16 amino acids. Germline V gene lookup returns CDR1 MNHEY and CDR2 SVGAGI. Trimming took off 0 bases at V and 2 bases at J, with 13 bases between the two ends. CDR3 protein: CASSYSRAARNYGYTF. CDR3 sequence (DNA): TGTGCCAGCAGTTACTCGAGGGCGGCCAGAAACTATGGCTACACCTTC.

The chain uses TRBV6-5 and TRBJ2-2; D is possibly TRBD1 (6 bases). In germline, CDR1 is MNHEY, CDR2 SVGAGI. This CDR3 has 16 residues. Trimming stripped 4 bases from V and 3 bases from J, with 15 bases between. Written as DNA, the CDR3 is TGTGCCAGCAGTTCAACAGGGTTTTCGTACACCGGGGAGCTGTTTTTT. Its translation is CASSSTGFSYTGELFF.

The chain couples TRBV9 to TRBJ1-2; 9 bases map to TRBD1. CDR1 is SGDLS and CDR2 is YYNGEE in the germline V gene. The CDR3 extends over 17 amino acids. The V segment lost 0 bases and the J segment 0 bases; nucleotides outside the gene matches: 6. In DNA form, the CDR3 reads TGTGCCAGCAGCGTAGCTAGGGACAGGGACCCTAACTATGGCTACACCTTC. It codes for CASSVARDRDPNYGYTF.

The gene calls are TRBV10-2 and TRBJ1-4; a possible D gene is TRBD1 (6 bases). With 8 bases removed from V and 7 bases from J, the gap between germline ends came to 14 bases. CDR3 length equals 13 residues. Per germline, CDR1 WSHSY and CDR2 SAAADI. CDR3 loop: CASAEQGSEKLFF. The CDR3 bases are TGCGCCAGCGCGGAACAGGGAAGTGAAAAACTGTTTTTT.

The chain joins TRBV29-1 to TRBJ2-7; the D gene is possibly TRBD1 (6 bases). V was clipped by 6 bases and J by 2 bases, with 14 bases between them. CDR3 length: 13 residues. Germline V gene lookup returns CDR1 SQVTM and CDR2 ANQGSEA. For the CDR3, the DNA is TGCAGCGTAGACCCAGGGGAACCCTACGAGCAGTACTTC. It translates to CSVDPGEPYEQYF.

V and J are TRBV13 and TRBJ1-4; no firm D call. This CDR3 spans 14 amino acids. From germline, CDR1 is PRHDT and CDR2 FYEKMQ (reference sequence). Trimming shortened V by 5 bases and J by 7 bases, and 14 bases separated the two germline ends. CDR3 sequence (DNA): TGTGCCAGCAGCATTGGCAGGTCGAGTGAAAAACTGTTTTTT. Its protein is CASSIGRSSEKLFF.

V is TRBV6-5 and J is TRBJ2-7, with D possibly being TRBD2 (7 bases). Trimming took 6 bases from V and 2 from J, leaving 17 bases between them. CDR1 and CDR2 from the germline V gene are MNHEY and SVGAGI. CDR3 length: 15 residues. The CDR3 DNA sequence: TGTGCCAGCAGCCAGGGGCTAGCGGAGACCTACGAGCAGTACTTC. It translates to CASSQGLAETYEQYF.

CDR3 loop: CASSGQGLRYNEQFF. The CDR3 nucleotides are TGTGCCAGCAGTGGGCAGGGCCTGAGATACAATGAGCAGTTCTTC. J is TRBJ2-1 and V is TRBV2; a weak D match, TRBD1 (5 bases). This CDR3 comprises 15 residues. Germline-derived CDR1 and CDR2 are SNHLY and FYNNEI. Trimming pared 4 bases from V and 4 bases from J, leaving 14 bases between.

This chain uses TRBV29-1 with TRBJ2-5, with D perhaps TRBD2 (5 bases). Germline V lookup: CDR1 SQVTM, CDR2 ANQGSEA. This CDR3 has 12 amino acids. The germline V and J ends were trimmed by 3 bases and 9 bases, with 14 bases remaining between them. This chain's CDR3 is CSVEKGVEAQYF. CDR3 nucleotide sequence: TGCAGCGTTGAGAAGGGAGTCGAGGCCCAGTACTTC.

The rearrangement joins TRBV13 to TRBJ2-3; a possible D gene is TRBD2 (6 bases). V lost 6 bases, J lost 2 bases, and 21 bases lay in between. The germline V gene encodes CDR1 PRHDT and CDR2 FYEKMQ (reference sequence). CDR3 size: 17 residues. CDR3 DNA sequence: TGTGCCAGCAGAGATTTCCCGGCGGGGTCCCCCACAGATACGCAGTATTTT. Encoded protein: CASRDFPAGSPTDTQYF. Variable domain in full (rest from reference TRBV13 and TRBJ2-3): AAGVIQSPRHLIKEKRETATLKCYPIPRHDTVYWYQQGPGQDPQFLISFYEKMQSDKGSIPDRFSAQQFSDYHSELNMSSLELGDSALYFCASRDFPAGSPTDTQYFGPGTRLTVL.

The chain carries TRBV6-5 and TRBJ2-2; TRBD2 matches 10 bases. J was trimmed by 7 bases and V by 2 bases; bases with no gene match: 7. Germline loops: CDR1 MNHEY, CDR2 SVGAGI. The CDR3 is 16 residues long. The DNA of the CDR3 is TGTGCCAGCAGTTACGAGCGGGGGGGCAATGGCGGGGAGCTGTTTTTT. Translated, it gives CASSYERGGNGGELFF.

This chain uses TRBV30 with TRBJ2-5; 8 bases are a match to TRBD2. The CDR3 runs to 13 residues. CDR1 is GTSNPN, CDR2 SVGIG, per germline (reference sequence). Trimming took 1 base from V and 7 from J; bases not matched to a gene: 5. CDR3 sequence: CAWSGGLVGTQYF. CDR3 DNA sequence: TGTGCCTGGAGTGGGGGACTAGTGGGGACCCAGTACTTC.

The rearrangement joins TRBV4-2 to TRBJ1-6, with no clear D. From germline, CDR1 is LGHNA and CDR2 YNFKEQ. V lost 1 base to trimming and J lost 8 bases, with 9 bases between them. The CDR3 spans 14 residues. The CDR3 region has the DNA TGTGCCAGCAGCCAAGCAAGCCTGGATTCACCCCTCCACTTT. It is translated as CASSQASLDSPLHF.

V and J are TRBV4-1 and TRBJ1-6; tentatively, D is TRBD1 (6 bases). This CDR3 is built from 16 residues. Trimming removed 1 base at V and 6 bases at J, with 13 bases between. Germline assignment: CDR1 MGHRA and CDR2 YSYEKL. The CDR3 DNA reads as TGCGCCAGCAGCCAAGTGGGGGGGCAGGGTAATTCACCCCTCCACTTT. Translating gives CASSQVGGQGNSPLHF.

This chain connects TRBV2 to TRBJ2-2; no clear D. The CDR3 is 14 amino acids. Germline assignment: CDR1 SNHLY and CDR2 FYNNEI. V lost 6 bases, J lost 0 bases, and 8 bases lay in between. The CDR3 region is CASSTTPNTGELFF. The CDR3 DNA follows: TGTGCCAGCAGCACGACACCGAACACCGGGGAGCTGTTTTTT. The variable domain in full, with the rest retrieved from reference TRBV2 and TRBJ2-2, is EPEVTQTPSHQVTQMGQEVILRCVPISNHLYFYWYRQILGQKVEFLVSFYNNEISEKSEIFDDQFSVERPDGSNFTLKIRSTKLEDSAMYFCASSTTPNTGELFFGEGSRLTVL.

The gene calls are TRBV5-1 and TRBJ2-5; TRBD2 aligns across 7 bases. Per the germline V gene, CDR1 is SGHRS and CDR2 is YFSETQ. Trimming removed 7 bases from V and 4 bases from J; junction bases left unmatched: 1. The CDR3 sequence is 11 residues long. CDR3 amino acids: CASGGGETQYF. DNA of the CDR3: TGCGCCAGCGGCGGGGGAGAGACCCAGTACTTC.

This clone was recorded once. This sequence joins TRBV7-8 and TRBJ2-5, with a possible D match to TRBD2 (6 bases). This CDR3 comprises 16 residues. The ends were cut back, 5 bases at V and 0 bases at J, with 16 bases in the middle. Germline loops: CDR1 SGHVS, CDR2 FQNEAQ. The CDR3 bases are TGTGCCAGCAGCATCCGGGACTTAAGATACCAAGAGACCCAGTACTTC. The encoded protein is CASSIRDLRYQETQYF. Drawing the rest from reference TRBV7-8 and TRBJ2-5, the complete variable domain is GAGVSQSPRYKVAKRGQDVALRCDPISGHVSLFWYQQALGQGPEFLTYFQNEAQLDKSGLPSDRFFAERPEGSVSTLKIQRTQQEDSAVYLCASSIRDLRYQETQYFGPGTRLLVL.

The chain joins TRBV5-1 to TRBJ1-2; 8 nucleotides agree with TRBD1. The CDR3 contains 15 residues. CDR1 and CDR2 (germline): SGHRS, YFSETQ. J gave up 5 bases and V 4 bases, and 10 bases lay outside the gene matches. The CDR3 sequence: CASSISDRARYGYTF. For the CDR3, the DNA is TGCGCCAGCAGCATTTCGGACAGGGCACGGTATGGCTACACCTTC.

The chain recombines TRBV5-1 with TRBJ2-6, with TRBD2 as a possible D gene (5 bases). V gave up 2 bases and J gave up 4 bases, with 10 bases separating them. Looked up from germline, CDR1 is SGHRS and CDR2 is YFSETQ. The CDR3 is 15 residues long. CDR3: CASSLRLAGANVLTF. The CDR3 region has the DNA TGCGCCAGCAGCTTACGGTTAGCGGGGGCCAACGTCCTGACTTTC.

The chain has TRBV4-2 and TRBJ1-2; maybe TRBD1 (6 bases). The germline CDR1 and CDR2 sequences are LGHNA and YNFKEQ. This CDR3 spans 17 amino acids. V lost 1 base to trimming and J lost 8 bases, with 23 bases between them. The CDR3 sequence is CASSQVSGQAAVQGYTF. The CDR3 DNA reads as TGTGCCAGCAGCCAAGTATCGGGACAAGCCGCCGTACAGGGCTACACCTTC.

The chain uses TRBV5-8 and TRBJ1-2, with D hard to call. The CDR3 is 15 residues long. Deletions cut 4 bases from V and 8 bases from J, with 21 bases between. Germline V gives CDR1 SGHTS, CDR2 YDEGEE. Written as DNA, the CDR3 is TGTGCCAGCAGCAAATTCATCGGGGTTCAAGGGGGCTACACCTTC. Its protein product is CASSKFIGVQGGYTF.

The genes are TRBV6-4 and TRBJ1-1, with 7 bases fitting TRBD1. This CDR3 is built from 15 residues. The V gene's germline CDR1 is MRHNA and CDR2 SNTAGT. Trimming cost V 2 bases and J 1 base; bases outside gene matches: 4. CDR3 sequence reads: CASSDEGTENTEAFF. In nucleotides, the CDR3 is TGTGCCAGCAGTGACGAAGGGACAGAGAACACTGAAGCTTTCTTT.

This clone was seen more than once but under ten times. The chain carries TRBV6-5 and TRBJ2-5; D remains unclear. V lost 3 bases and J 5 bases, leaving 19 bases between the germline ends. The CDR3 length is 16 residues. Germline values: CDR1 MNHEY, CDR2 SVGAGI. The CDR3 region is CASSYFGGALGETQYF. Written as DNA, the CDR3 is TGTGCCAGCAGTTATTTTGGTGGCGCGCTCGGGGAGACCCAGTACTTC.

CDR3 loop: CASAFSGGEETQYF. The CDR3 coding sequence is TGTGCTAGTGCCTTTTCGGGGGGGGAAGAGACCCAGTACTTC. The chain combines TRBV12-5 with TRBJ2-5; 8 bases are shared with TRBD2. The germline V gene has CDR1 LGHNT and CDR2 FRNRAP. The junction had 7 bases not matched to a gene; V was cut back by 7 bases and J by 3 bases. The CDR3 is 14 residues long.

This rearrangement joins TRBV2 to TRBJ1-1; 8 bases map to TRBD1. V shed 6 bases, J shed 0 bases, and the junction held 6 bases outside the gene matches. The CDR3 spans 15 residues. The germline V gene has CDR1 SNHLY and CDR2 FYNNEI. In DNA, the CDR3 is TGTGCCAGCAGCACCAACAGGGGGTTGAACACTGAAGCTTTCTTT. As protein: CASSTNRGLNTEAFF.

Worth noting for this clone: This sequence is one base from a far larger clone and is likely a read error. The DNA of the CDR3 is TGTGCCAGCAGTCCCGGACAGGGGAACACTGAAGCTTTCTTT. Protein product: CASSPGQGNTEAFF. This rearrangement joins TRBV6-5 to TRBJ1-1; TRBD1 aligns across 8 bases. V dropped 5 bases and J dropped 1; count of bases not matched to a gene: 3. The CDR3 length is 14 residues. The germline CDR1 and CDR2 sequences are MNHEY and SVGAGI.